This record covers a single TCR beta chain. The antigen remains undetermined. Only in-frame clones appear in the TCRdb table, and some are missing; sequencing was by immunoSEQ multiplex PCR. This sample has roughly 120,000 clones, with around 88% found just once. This specimen comes from a study of T cell responses to AZD1222 COVID-19 vaccine. Looking at the study overall: Researchers grouped second doses given at about 4 or about 12 weeks into one pool.

Trimming cost V 3 bases and J 8 bases, with 19 bases left between them. The CDR3 extends over 16 amino acids. The germline V gene has CDR1 LNHNV and CDR2 YYDKDF (reference sequence). Study results and caveats: Clonal diversity was possibly underestimated, and white British individuals and females predominated among donors. Baseline serostatus was positive in only a handful of AZD1222 recipients.

This chain links TRBV15 with TRBJ1-4; maybe TRBD1 (5 bases). This receptor was taken from an adult in good health. The input for sequencing was peripheral blood, taken on day 0 of AZD1222 vaccination. The CDR3 region is CATSRGAGGGREKLFF. The CDR3 nucleotides are TGTGCCACCAGCAGGGGTGCTGGGGGGGGACGGGAAAAACTGTTTTTT.